One sample yielded the 15 T cell receptor beta chains listed below, sequenced in a study of Ad26.COV2.S vaccination and SARS-CoV-2 variants. Clones were read by immunoSEQ multiplex PCR, and TCRdb kept only the in-frame ones, dropping some. The table lists about 260,000 clones, around 88% of them singletons. Regarding treatment: around 19 received Ad26.COV2.S at low or high dose, single or two shots; 5 received placebo; per-sample allocation not given. Day 63 after the first injection of vaccine or placebo was the sampling time. The sequenced sample was peripheral blood, obtained in a trial of Ad26.COV2.S vaccine versus placebo. These receptors were obtained from a person between 18 and 65 years old who received the Ad26.COV2.S COVID-19 vaccine or a placebo.

The rearrangement uses TRBV6-6 and TRBJ1-5; D is unresolved. The germline V gene has CDR1 MNHNY and CDR2 SVGAGI (reference sequence). The ends were cut back, 7 bases at V and 3 bases at J, with 13 bases in the middle. The CDR3 runs to 14 residues. The CDR3 DNA reads as TGTGCCAGCAAGGTTTCACAGATCAATCAGCCCCAGCATTTT. Translated: CASKVSQINQPQHF.

This chain links TRBV12-5 with TRBJ2-7; the D gene is possibly TRBD1 (6 bases). The length of the CDR3 is 15 residues. Germline CDR1 reads LGHNT; CDR2 reads FRNRAP. Trimming shortened V by 4 bases and J by 4 bases, and 17 bases separated the two germline ends. CDR3 bases: TGTGCTAGTGGTTCGCCCCAGGGGCGCGGGTACGAGCAGTACTTC. This encodes CASGSPQGRGYEQYF.

V is TRBV20-1 and J is TRBJ2-7; a possible D gene is TRBD2 (6 bases). This CDR3 contains 9 residues. V was pared by 5 bases and J by 10 bases, with 9 bases between. The germline V gene has CDR1 DFQATT and CDR2 SNEGSKA (reference sequence). CDR3 in amino acids: CSAPGLQYV. The CDR3 DNA reads TGCAGTGCTCCGGGACTCCAGTACGTC.

DNA of the CDR3: TGCGCCAGCAGCTTGACAGGGCGCGACGAGCAGTTCTTC. As protein: CASSLTGRDEQFF. The chain links TRBV5-1 to TRBJ2-1, with a weak D call TRBD1 (6 bases). V shed 1 base and J shed 10 bases, with 12 bases lying between them. Germline CDR1 SGHRS, CDR2 YFSETQ. The CDR3 contains 13 residues.

The gene calls are TRBV5-4 and TRBJ2-1, with 10 bases that match TRBD2. Looked up from germline, CDR1 is SGHNT and CDR2 is YYREEE (reference sequence). V lost 2 bases to trimming and J lost 6 bases; unmatched junction nucleotides: 5. The CDR3 extends over 15 amino acids. The CDR3 protein is CASSLGLAALNEQFF. In nucleotides, the CDR3 is TGTGCCAGCAGCTTAGGACTAGCGGCCCTCAATGAGCAGTTCTTC. Full variable domain (rest looked up from reference TRBV5-4 and TRBJ2-1): ETGVTQSPTHLIKTRGQQVTLRCSSQSGHNTVSWYQQALGQGPQFIFQYYREEENGRGNFPPRFSGLQFPNYSSELNVNALELDDSALYLCASSLGLAALNEQFFGPGTRLTVL.

This rearrangement joins TRBV27 to TRBJ2-1; D tentatively reads TRBD1 or TRBD2 (5 bases each). V dropped 3 bases and J dropped 2 bases, with 8 bases sitting between them. The CDR3 sequence is 14 residues long. Germline V gene data show CDR1 as MNHEY and CDR2 as SMNVEV (reference sequence). CDR3 nucleotides: TGTGCCAGCAGTTTTGGGGGAACCTACAATGAGCAGTTCTTC. It yields the protein CASSFGGTYNEQFF.

The chain combines TRBV9 with TRBJ2-1; 9 positions match TRBD1. CDR3 length: 15 amino acids. In germline, CDR1 is SGDLS, CDR2 YYNGEE. With 0 bases clipped from V and 7 bases from J, the junction kept 5 bases outside the gene matches. CDR3 loop: CASSVGGTGFNEQFF. In DNA form, the CDR3 reads TGTGCCAGCAGCGTAGGCGGGACAGGGTTTAATGAGCAGTTCTTC.

The chain employs TRBV6-5 and TRBJ2-1; 14 bases align to TRBD2. V shed 2 bases and J 7 bases; nucleotides not matched to a gene: 4. From germline, CDR1 is MNHEY and CDR2 SVGAGI. This CDR3 contains 16 residues. CDR3: CASSYPGTSGRNEQFF. The CDR3 DNA reads as TGTGCCAGCAGTTACCCCGGGACTAGCGGGAGAAATGAGCAGTTCTTC.

V usage is TRBV19 and J usage is TRBJ1-1; TRBD1 matches 7 bases. The V segment lost 10 bases and the J segment 6 bases; nucleotides outside the gene matches: 11. CDR3 size: 13 residues. Germline V CDR1 and CDR2: LNHDA, SQIVND (reference sequence). The CDR3 coding sequence is TGTGCCACCTCGGACAGGCTGAGATCTGAAGCTTTCTTT. Its translation is CATSDRLRSEAFF.

This sequence joins TRBV30 and TRBJ1-5; D call uncertain. Germline-derived CDR1 and CDR2 are GTSNPN and SVGIG (reference sequence). V was pared by 2 bases and J by 0 bases, with 8 bases between. The CDR3 has 14 amino acids. The CDR3 region is CAWSSGISNQPQHF. The CDR3 bases are TGTGCCTGGAGTTCCGGGATTAGCAATCAGCCCCAGCATTTT.

V is TRBV9 and J is TRBJ2-2; D not certain. This CDR3 region has 14 residues. CDR1 is SGDLS, CDR2 YYNGEE, per germline. V was clipped by 1 base and J by 2 bases, with 6 bases between them. The CDR3 reads CASSVRGNTGELFF. As DNA, the CDR3 is TGTGCCAGCAGCGTAAGAGGAAACACCGGGGAGCTGTTTTTT.

This clone was seen once. The chain combines TRBV19 with TRBJ2-6; D unclear. CDR3 length: 15 residues. Deletions cut 1 base from V and 0 bases from J, with 4 bases between. Germline V CDR1 and CDR2: LNHDA, SQIVND (reference sequence). Here the CDR3 reads CASSIGGSGANVLTF. The CDR3, as DNA: TGTGCCAGTAGTATAGGTGGCTCTGGGGCCAACGTCCTGACTTTC.

The chain employs TRBV30 and TRBJ1-1; perhaps TRBD1 as D (6 bases). Deletions cut 4 bases from V and 4 bases from J, with 13 bases between. This CDR3 region has 13 residues. The germline gives CDR1 GTSNPN, CDR2 SVGIG (reference sequence). CDR3 DNA sequence: TGTGCCTGGACCAACGGAGGGGGCACTGAAGCTTTCTTT. Protein sequence: CAWTNGGGTEAFF.

This clone was counted once. V gene TRBV29-1 combines with J gene TRBJ2-5, with D perhaps TRBD1 (5 bases). The CDR3 runs to 13 residues. Germline CDR1 reads SQVTM; CDR2 reads ANQGSEA. Trimming took off 4 bases at V and 3 bases at J, with 12 bases between the two ends. CDR3 DNA: TGCAGCGTTGGAAGACAGCAAAAAGAGACCCAGTACTTC. Amino acids: CSVGRQQKETQYF.

This clone turned up a few times. The gene calls are TRBV5-1 and TRBJ2-1, with TRBD1 matching 8 bases. With V trimmed by 4 bases and J by 4 bases, 7 bases remained unmatched. Germline V gives CDR1 SGHRS, CDR2 YFSETQ. The CDR3 has 15 amino acids. CDR3: CASSQTGELYNEQFF. DNA of the CDR3: TGCGCCAGCAGCCAGACAGGGGAATTGTACAATGAGCAGTTCTTC.